These 6 T cell receptor beta chains were all obtained from the same sample, sequenced in a study of CXCR3-negative and CXCR3-positive naive CD8 T cells. Via 5' RACE with UMI labels, TRB cDNA libraries were prepared. TCRdb reprocessed the 5' RACE reads and keeps a single row for each CDR3 protein, giving no DNA. Recorded for this sample: about 56,000 distinct CDR3 sequences. The specimen was memory CD8+ T cells from blood. These receptors originate from a human donor in good health. Some clones in this sample may be carry-over from other donors' samples.

The chain is built from TRBV29-1 and TRBJ2-2; TCRdb proposes TRBD1, but this gene call is untestable without DNA. Per germline, CDR1 SQVTM and CDR2 ANQGSEA. CDR3 length: 16 residues. This CDR3 reads CSVVRRGASGTGELFF.

The V call is TRBV29-1, the J call TRBJ2-1; TCRdb lists TRBD2, though no DNA is available to test this call. CDR1 is SQVTM and CDR2 is ANQGSEA in the germline V gene. The CDR3 loop spans 13 amino acids. CDR3: CSARTSGYNEQFF.

The chain's CDR3 is CASSYYGGLNTGELFF. The rearrangement joins TRBV6-5 to TRBJ2-2; TCRdb gives TRBD1 as the D gene, but with no DNA this cannot be confirmed. The germline V gene has CDR1 MNHEY and CDR2 SVGAGI. The CDR3 has 16 amino acids.

V usage is TRBV7-7 and J usage is TRBJ2-5; checking the TCRdb D call of TRBD1 is not possible without DNA. The CDR3 has 15 amino acids. From germline, CDR1 is SSHAT and CDR2 FNYEAQ (reference sequence). The chain's CDR3 is CASSLAHGGGGTQYF.

This rearrangement joins TRBV6-2 or TRBV6-3 to TRBJ1-1; checking the TCRdb D call of TRBD1 is not possible without DNA. The CDR3 loop spans 13 amino acids. Germline V gives CDR1 MNHEY, CDR2 SVGEGT. Here the CDR3 reads CASSYRGGTEAFF.

This clonotype counts as medium-sized by frequency. CDR3 in amino acids: CSAWPYVVREGDEQFF. V gene TRBV29-1 combines with J gene TRBJ2-1; there is no DNA to check the TCRdb D call of TRBD2. The CDR3 has 16 residues. Germline assignment: CDR1 SQVTM and CDR2 ANQGSEA.